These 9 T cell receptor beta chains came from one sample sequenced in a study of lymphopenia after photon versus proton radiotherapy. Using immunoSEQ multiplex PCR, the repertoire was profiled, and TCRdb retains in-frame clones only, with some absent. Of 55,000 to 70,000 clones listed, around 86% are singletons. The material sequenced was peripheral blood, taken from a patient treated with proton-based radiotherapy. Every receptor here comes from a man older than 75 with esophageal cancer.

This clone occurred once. CDR3 nucleotide sequence: TGTGCCAGCAGCCCGAGGACAGGGACTGATACTAATGAAAAACTGTTTTTT. Encoded protein: CASSPRTGTDTNEKLFF. This chain links TRBV9 with TRBJ1-4; 8 positions match TRBD1. This CDR3 contains 17 residues. The V and J ends lost 4 bases and 2 bases, in that order; junction bases with no gene match: 10. Germline V gives CDR1 SGDLS, CDR2 YYNGEE.

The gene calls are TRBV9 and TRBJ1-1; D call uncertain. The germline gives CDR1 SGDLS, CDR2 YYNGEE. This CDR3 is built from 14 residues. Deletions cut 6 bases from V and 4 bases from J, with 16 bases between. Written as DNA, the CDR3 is TGTGCCAGCAAAAGAGGATCAAGCAGCACTGAAGCTTTCTTT. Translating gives CASKRGSSSTEAFF.

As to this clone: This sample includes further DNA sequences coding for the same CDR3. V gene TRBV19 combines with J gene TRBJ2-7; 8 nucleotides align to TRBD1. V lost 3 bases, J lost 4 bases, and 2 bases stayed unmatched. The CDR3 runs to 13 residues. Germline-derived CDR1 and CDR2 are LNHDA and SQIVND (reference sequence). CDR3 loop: CASSMGQAYEQYF. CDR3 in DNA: TGTGCCAGTAGTATGGGACAGGCTTACGAGCAGTACTTC.

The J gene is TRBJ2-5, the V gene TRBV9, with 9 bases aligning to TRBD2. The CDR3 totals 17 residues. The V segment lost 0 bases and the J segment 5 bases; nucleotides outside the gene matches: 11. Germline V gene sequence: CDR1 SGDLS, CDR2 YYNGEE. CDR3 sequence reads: CASSVGASAGGPETQYF. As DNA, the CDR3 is TGTGCCAGCAGCGTAGGGGCGTCTGCGGGAGGGCCGGAGACCCAGTACTTC.

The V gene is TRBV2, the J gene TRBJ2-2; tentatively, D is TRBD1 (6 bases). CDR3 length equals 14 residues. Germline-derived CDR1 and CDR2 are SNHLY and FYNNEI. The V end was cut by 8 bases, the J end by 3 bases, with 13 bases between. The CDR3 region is CASAGDRDTGELFF. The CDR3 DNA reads TGTGCCAGCGCAGGGGATCGGGACACCGGGGAGCTGTTTTTT.

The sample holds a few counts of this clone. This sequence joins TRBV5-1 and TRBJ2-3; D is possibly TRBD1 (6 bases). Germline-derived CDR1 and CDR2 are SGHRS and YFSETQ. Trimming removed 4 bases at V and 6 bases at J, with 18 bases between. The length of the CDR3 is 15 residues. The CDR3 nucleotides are TGCGCCAGCAGCCGTGAGGGCAGGGGAATGGATACGCAGTATTTT. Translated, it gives CASSREGRGMDTQYF.

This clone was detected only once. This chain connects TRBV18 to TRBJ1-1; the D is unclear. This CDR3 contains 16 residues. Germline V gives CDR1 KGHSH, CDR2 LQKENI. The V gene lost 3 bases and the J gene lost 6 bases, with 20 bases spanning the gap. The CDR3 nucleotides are TGTGCCAGCTCACCGAACCAGGTCAAATTCGCCTCTGAAGCTTTCTTT. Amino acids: CASSPNQVKFASEAFF.

CDR3 sequence (DNA): TGTGCCAGCAGCTTGTTGGGGTACACTGAAGCTTTCTTT. It translates to CASSLLGYTEAFF. The chain uses TRBV5-4 and TRBJ1-1, with D unresolved. This CDR3 contains 13 residues. Trimming pared 1 base from V and 3 bases from J, leaving 7 bases between. Germline lookup yields CDR1 SGHNT and CDR2 YYREEE (reference sequence).

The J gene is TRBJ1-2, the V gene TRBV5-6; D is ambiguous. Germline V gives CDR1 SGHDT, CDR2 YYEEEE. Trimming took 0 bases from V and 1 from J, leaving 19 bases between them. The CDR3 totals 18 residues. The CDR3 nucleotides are TGTGCCAGCAGCTTGGAAAGCTTTAGGATTAGGGTTAACTATGGCTACACCTTC. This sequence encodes CASSLESFRIRVNYGYTF.